The source of this T cell receptor beta chain is a study of chemoradiotherapy in HPV16-positive cancers. Study as a whole: A couple of HPV16-positive patients' cells yielded candidate HPV-specific clones and common motifs.

Turning to this clone: The antigen is not known.

The method was immunoSEQ multiplex PCR; TCRdb's version includes in-frame clones alone and lacks a portion of them. The sample has about 1,500 clones; 82% are singletons. The study, taken as a whole, reports: Non-HPV-specific T cells did not expand in tumors during treatment, whereas candidate HPV-specific clones and E7-related motifs did. For HPV16-positive patients, expanding HPV-responsive T cells associated with longer recurrence-free survival.

After removal of 4 bases from V and 7 bases from J, the junction contained 10 bases not matched to a gene. This CDR3 comprises 14 residues. Germline V gene lookup returns CDR1 SGHVS and CDR2 FNYEAQ. The chain employs TRBV7-6 and TRBJ2-7, with TRBD2 identical over 7 bases. The sequence was collected from a human donor with HPV-associated anogenital cancer. The sample here was tumor tissue, taken from a patient who underwent chemoradiotherapy. The CDR3 DNA is TGTGCCAGCAGCTCGGGGGGTTCAGCGGTAGAGCAGTACTTC. Protein: CASSSGGSAVEQYF.